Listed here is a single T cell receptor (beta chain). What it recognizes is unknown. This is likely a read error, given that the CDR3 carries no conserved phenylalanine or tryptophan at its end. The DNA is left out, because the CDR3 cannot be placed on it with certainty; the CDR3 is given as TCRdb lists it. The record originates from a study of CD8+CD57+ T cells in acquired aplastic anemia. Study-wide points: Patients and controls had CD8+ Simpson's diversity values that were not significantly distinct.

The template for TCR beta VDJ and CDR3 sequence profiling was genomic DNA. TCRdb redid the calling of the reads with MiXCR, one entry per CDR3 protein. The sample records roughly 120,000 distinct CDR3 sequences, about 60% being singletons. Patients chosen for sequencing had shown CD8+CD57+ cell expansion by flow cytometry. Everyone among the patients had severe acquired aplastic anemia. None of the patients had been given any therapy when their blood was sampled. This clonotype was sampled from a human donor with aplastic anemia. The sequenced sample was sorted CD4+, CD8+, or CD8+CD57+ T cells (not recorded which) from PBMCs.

CDR3 sequence: CASSDEALP. The rearrangement joins TRBV2 to TRBJ2-6; the D call in the table, TRBD2, was not verified against the DNA. Per the germline V gene, CDR1 is SNHLY and CDR2 is FYNNEI. The CDR3 length is 9 residues, termini included.